The T cell receptor (beta chain) described here comes from a study of cytomegalovirus exposure and HLA in healthy donors. Study-wide findings and caveats: CMV serostatus alone was available as immune exposure information. Later work associated fewer than 20,000 TCR beta sequences with HLA alleles at 0.05 false discovery rate. Presence/absence analyses assumed roughly uniform sequencing depth across donors. It emerged from a later analysis that several of the most significant clusters appeared to be linked to common viral pathogens.

Points on this clone: Its matching antigen is unknown.

The primer mix had 60 Vbeta and 13 Jbeta primers. The method was immunoSEQ multiplex PCR; TCRdb's version includes in-frame clones alone and lacks a portion of them. The data show some 130,000 clones, roughly 82% seen once. Germline V gene data show CDR1 as SNHLY and CDR2 as FYNNEI. The CDR3 is made up of 15 amino acids. V was clipped by 6 bases and J by 0 bases, with 12 bases between them. Sequencing was done on a sample of PBMCs. The source is a male donor in good health and CMV-seropositive. The chain employs TRBV2 and TRBJ1-5; possible D gene TRBD1, 6 bases. The CDR3 is CASRTQGYSNQPQHF. In nucleotides, the CDR3 is TGTGCCAGCAGAACACAGGGTTATAGCAATCAGCCCCAGCATTTT.